The entry below describes one T cell receptor beta chain. The CDR3 extends over 15 amino acids. Germline V gene sequence: CDR1 KGHDR, CDR2 SFDVKD. V shed 3 bases and J shed 4 bases, with 14 bases lying between them. The data are from a study of blood T cell repertoires in COVID-19. Whole-study context: Material from acute and convalescent COVID-19 was sourced from the United States, Italy and Spain.

The authors' processing: Reference gene primer amplification gave estimated nucleated cell counts. The table came from immunoSEQ multiplex PCR; TCRdb's copy has only in-frame clones and leaves some out. For V, J and clone size, that table is used; D and trimming come from the DNA. The sample has 450,000 to 500,000 clones; over 75% are singletons. The chain couples TRBV24-1 to TRBJ2-5; possible D gene TRBD1, 6 bases. Sequenced: peripheral blood. The clonotype comes from a human donor in a cohort sampled during active COVID-19. The CDR3 DNA is TGTGCCACCAGTGATCTGCAGGGGTTCAGAGAGACCCAGTACTTC. Protein: CATSDLQGFRETQYF.